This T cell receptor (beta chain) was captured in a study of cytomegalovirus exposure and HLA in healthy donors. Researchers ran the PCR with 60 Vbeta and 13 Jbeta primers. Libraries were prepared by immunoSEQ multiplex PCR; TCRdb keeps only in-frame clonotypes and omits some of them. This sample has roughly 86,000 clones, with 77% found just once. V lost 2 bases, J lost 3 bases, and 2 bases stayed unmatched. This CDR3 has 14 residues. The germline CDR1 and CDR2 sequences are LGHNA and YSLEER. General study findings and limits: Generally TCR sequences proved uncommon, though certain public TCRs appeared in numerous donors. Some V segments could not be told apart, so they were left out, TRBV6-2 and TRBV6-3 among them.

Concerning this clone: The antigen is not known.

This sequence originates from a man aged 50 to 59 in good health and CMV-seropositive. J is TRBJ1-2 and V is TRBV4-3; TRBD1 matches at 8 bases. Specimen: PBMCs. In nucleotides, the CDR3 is TGCGCCAGCAGCCAATCGGACAGGGACTATGGCTACACCTTC. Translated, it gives CASSQSDRDYGYTF.